This entry is about one TCR beta chain. What it binds is not known. This sample is drawn from a study of vaccination and CD4 T cells after COVID-19. Study at large: Convalescent donors totaled six males and four females, including two who were Hispanic. Diagnosis preceded the drawing of post-COVID samples by a median about 98 days (range 35 to 161). Post-vaccination sampling time points for a few convalescent patients were day 14 and days 161 to 241. Whole-study findings and limits: Convalescent patients displayed spike mono-reactivity in 304 of 307 vaccine-specific clones.

This CDR3 region has 15 residues. CDR1 and CDR2 (germline): MDHEN, SYDVKM. V was clipped by 2 bases and J by 6 bases, with 11 bases between them. TCRdb called the PCR reads again in MiXCR, with one record for every CDR3 protein. The data show roughly 30,000 distinct CDR3 sequences, around 49% seen once. Time point defined: late sampling 161 to 241 days after vaccination in a few convalescent patients. This clonotype was sampled from a human donor who had recovered from COVID-19. This chain joins TRBV28 and TRBJ1-6; a possible D gene is TRBD1 (6 bases). The sample was CD4+ T cells from blood, taken about 7 months after SARS-CoV-2 vaccination. In DNA, the CDR3 is TGTGCCAGCAGTTTACCAGGGGCTGCTAATTCACCCCTCCACTTT. Amino acids: CASSLPGAANSPLHF.